This TCR beta chain was recorded in a study of neoadjuvant nivolumab and ipilimumab in lung cancer. Overall study: Nivolumab 3 mg/kg was given days 1, 15 and 29, plus ipilimumab 1 mg/kg day 1 in combination.

Regarding this clone: The antigen remains undetermined.

This table comes from immunoSEQ multiplex PCR, and its TCRdb copy is limited to in-frame clones, with some not included. The sample records tens of thousands of clones, around 89% being singletons. Study-level findings and limits: Only a single major-pathologic-response sample was available for clonality analysis. Pretherapy blood TCR richness correlated positively with resected tumor richness. From pretherapy to surgery, tumor richness and clonality rose with dual therapy.

Germline CDR1 and CDR2: SGDLS and YYNGEE. CDR3 length equals 14 residues. The V end lost 3 bases, the J end lost 6 bases, and 14 bases lay between the germline ends. The input for sequencing was blood, taken before neoadjuvant nivolumab, alone or with ipilimumab. This receptor was obtained from an adult with non-small cell lung cancer. Some clones in this sample may be carry-over from other donors' samples. The V and J genes are TRBV9 and TRBJ2-3, with D tentatively TRBD1 (6 bases). DNA for the CDR3: TGTGCCAGCAGCGCAACAGGGTGGTCGGATACGCAGTATTTT. Its translation is CASSATGWSDTQYF.